The 32 T cell receptor beta chains given below trace back to one sample, sequenced in a study of cytomegalovirus exposure and HLA in healthy donors. 60 Vbeta and 13 Jbeta primers were used in PCR. The repertoire was sequenced with immunoSEQ multiplex PCR; TCRdb's copy has only in-frame clones and lacks some. The table lists about 59,000 clones, over 60% of them singletons. Specimen: PBMCs. These receptor sequences come from a man younger than 40 in good health and CMV-seropositive.

Only one count was recorded for this clone. The CDR3 region is CASRLGGGLSVDEQYF. CDR3 nucleotide sequence: TGTGCCAGCAGGCTAGGGGGGGGGCTATCAGTGGACGAGCAGTACTTC. The chain joins TRBV7-8 to TRBJ2-7, with a possible D match to TRBD2 (7 bases). CDR3 length: 16 amino acids. Germline CDR1 reads SGHVS; CDR2 reads FQNEAQ. Trimming took off 6 bases at V and 5 bases at J, with 23 bases between the two ends.

The count of this clone is one. The rearrangement joins TRBV6-1 to TRBJ2-1; 7 nucleotides agree with TRBD1. The V and J ends lost 5 bases and 7 bases, in that order; junction bases with no gene match: 5. The length of the CDR3 is 13 residues. CDR1 and CDR2 (germline): MNHNS, SASEGT. The CDR3 loop is CASSPDRANEQFF. The CDR3 DNA sequence: TGTGCCAGCAGTCCCGACAGGGCGAATGAGCAGTTCTTC.

V and J are TRBV28 and TRBJ1-4; the match to TRBD1 covers 8 bases. Trimming at V came to 5 bases and at J to 8 bases, leaving 10 bases not matched to a gene. This CDR3 has 15 residues. Germline V gene sequence: CDR1 MDHEN, CDR2 SYDVKM. The CDR3 loop is CASSPQGAGREKLFF. The CDR3 coding sequence is TGTGCCAGCAGTCCCCAGGGGGCTGGACGGGAAAAACTGTTTTTT.

V gene TRBV19 combines with J gene TRBJ2-7; 7 bases align to TRBD1. Losses at the gene ends were 5 bases for V and 3 bases for J; bases not matched to a gene: 10. The CDR3 sequence is 15 residues long. Germline-derived CDR1 and CDR2 are LNHDA and SQIVND (reference sequence). The CDR3 reads CASSPSTGPVYEQYF. CDR3 DNA: TGTGCCAGTAGTCCCTCGACAGGGCCGGTCTACGAGCAGTACTTC.

The J gene is TRBJ1-5, the V gene TRBV27; TRBD1 agrees at 8 bases. The V gene end was trimmed by 2 bases and the J gene end by 2 bases; junction bases not matched to a gene: 14. Germline loops: CDR1 MNHEY, CDR2 SMNVEV (reference sequence). This CDR3 is built from 19 residues. CDR3 nucleotides: TGTGCCAGCAGTTTAGGTTGGGGGGCAGGGGGCCCGCGCAATCAGCCCCAGCATTTT. It yields the protein CASSLGWGAGGPRNQPQHF.

This clone was picked up one time. This sequence joins TRBV11-2 and TRBJ1-3; D is perhaps TRBD1 (6 bases). CDR1 SGHAT and CDR2 FQNNGV come from the germline V gene. V lost 2 bases and J lost 3, with 11 bases in between. The CDR3 sequence is 15 residues long. Here the CDR3 DNA reads TGTGCCAGCAGCTTAATGGACAGACTTGGAAACACCATATATTTT. Its translation is CASSLMDRLGNTIYF.

The chain uses TRBV6-5 and TRBJ2-3; D call uncertain. Germline assignment: CDR1 MNHEY and CDR2 SVGAGI. This CDR3 is built from 14 residues. The germline V and J ends were trimmed by 5 bases and 0 bases, with 9 bases remaining between them. The CDR3, as DNA: TGTGCCAGCAGTGCCCTTACTAGCACAGATACGCAGTATTTT. Its protein product is CASSALTSTDTQYF.

This chain uses TRBV7-3 with TRBJ1-2; 7 bases match TRBD1. The CDR3 has 14 amino acids. CDR1 and CDR2 from the germline V gene are SGHTA and FQGTGA. With 2 bases clipped from V and 2 bases from J, the junction kept 2 bases outside the gene matches. The CDR3 loop reads CASSLGGQNYGYTF. In DNA, the CDR3 is TGTGCCAGCAGCTTAGGGGGACAGAACTATGGCTACACCTTC.

The chain combines TRBV2 with TRBJ2-2; TRBD1 matches at 7 bases. This CDR3 has 14 amino acids. From germline, CDR1 is SNHLY and CDR2 FYNNEI. With 7 bases clipped from V and 6 bases from J, the junction kept 8 bases outside the gene matches. The CDR3 nucleotides are TGTGCCAGCACCGCTAGACAGGGACCCGGGGAGCTGTTTTTT. Translating gives CASTARQGPGELFF. Using reference TRBV2 and TRBJ2-2 for the parts outside the CDR3, the full variable domain is EPEVTQTPSHQVTQMGQEVILRCVPISNHLYFYWYRQILGQKVEFLVSFYNNEISEKSEIFDDQFSVERPDGSNFTLKIRSTKLEDSAMYFCASTARQGPGELFFGEGSRLTVL.

This sequence joins TRBV5-4 and TRBJ1-4, with 11 bases lining up with TRBD1. CDR1 and CDR2 (germline): SGHNT, YYREEE (reference sequence). The J segment lost 7 bases and the V segment lost 2 bases, leaving 7 bases of the junction unmatched. The CDR3 contains 16 residues. Here the CDR3 DNA reads TGTGCCAGCAGCTTCGGGACAGGGGGACGCGGTGAAAAACTGTTTTTT. Translated, it gives CASSFGTGGRGEKLFF.

This clone was observed a few times. V gene TRBV27 combines with J gene TRBJ1-2; D gene ambiguous. Germline V CDR1 and CDR2: MNHEY, SMNVEV (reference sequence). The CDR3 contains 14 residues. The V end lost 7 bases, the J end lost 4 bases, and 16 bases lay between the germline ends. The DNA of the CDR3 is TGTGCCAGCACGTCCCATGGGAGGGCCTATGGCTACACCTTC. Its protein is CASTSHGRAYGYTF.

Details on this clone: A junction end diverges from the germline sequence, so it may reflect a read error. The chain links TRBV6-5 to TRBJ2-7, with D possibly matching TRBD2 (6 bases). Germline V gene lookup returns CDR1 MNHEY and CDR2 SVGAGI. CDR3 size: 13 residues. CDR3 in amino acids: CASSSRDSSEQYF. CDR3 bases: TGTGCCAGCAGCTCGCGGGACTCCTCCGAGCAGTACTTC.

V usage is TRBV7-9 and J usage is TRBJ1-6; D is perhaps TRBD1 (5 bases). With 2 bases removed from V and 9 bases from J, the gap between germline ends came to 14 bases. Germline V lookup: CDR1 SEHNR, CDR2 FQNEAQ (reference sequence). The CDR3 totals 15 residues. CDR3 in DNA: TGTGCCAGCAGCTTAAACACAGGTGGTTTTTCACCCCTCCACTTT. Its protein product is CASSLNTGGFSPLHF.

This chain joins TRBV28 and TRBJ1-1, with 7 nucleotides matching TRBD1. The CDR3 contains 16 residues. Germline V gene lookup returns CDR1 MDHEN and CDR2 SYDVKM. The V and J ends lost 6 bases and 1 base, in that order; junction bases with no gene match: 11. The CDR3 DNA reads TGTGCCAGCAGCCGCAGTCCGGGACAGCCGAACACTGAAGCTTTCTTT. This sequence encodes CASSRSPGQPNTEAFF.

This sequence joins TRBV19 and TRBJ2-2; maybe TRBD2 (7 bases). Trimming cost V 7 bases and J 0 bases, with 9 bases left between them. CDR1 and CDR2 from the germline V gene are LNHDA and SQIVND (reference sequence). This CDR3 comprises 14 residues. For the CDR3, the DNA is TGTGCCAGTACGGGGGGCCCGAACACCGGGGAGCTGTTTTTT. It is translated as CASTGGPNTGELFF.

The chain employs TRBV10-3 and TRBJ2-1; 13 positions agree with TRBD2. The junction had 3 bases not matched to a gene; V was cut back by 3 bases and J by 4 bases. This CDR3 is 16 amino acids long. Germline CDR1 and CDR2: ENHRY and SYGVKD. The CDR3 coding sequence is TGTGCCATCAGTGATACTAGCGGGGGGGCTTACAATGAGCAGTTCTTC. Amino acids: CAISDTSGGAYNEQFF.

The chain carries TRBV5-8 and TRBJ2-7; tentatively, D is TRBD2 (6 bases). The CDR3 runs to 16 residues. CDR1 and CDR2 (germline): SGHTS, YDEGEE. V was trimmed by 4 bases and J by 2 bases, leaving 19 bases between them. The CDR3 here is CASSLWGDKSPYEQYF. The CDR3 DNA reads TGTGCCAGCAGCCTCTGGGGGGATAAGAGCCCCTACGAGCAGTACTTC. Based on the CDR3 plus reference TRBV5-8 and TRBJ2-7, the full variable domain is EAGVTQSPTHLIKTRGQQATLRCSPISGHTSVYWYQQALGLGLQFLLWYDEGEERNRGNFPPRFSGRQFPNYSSELNVNALELEDSALYLCASSLWGDKSPYEQYFGPGTRLTVT.

V is TRBV5-1 and J is TRBJ2-3; 9 nucleotides agree with TRBD2. The length of the CDR3 is 14 residues. After removal of 2 bases from V and 3 bases from J, the junction contained 1 base not matched to a gene. Germline loops: CDR1 SGHRS, CDR2 YFSETQ. The CDR3 DNA follows: TGCGCCAGCAGCTTAAGCGGGGGGACAGATACGCAGTATTTT. This codes for CASSLSGGTDTQYF.

Regarding this clone: The junction departs from the called germline gene at one end, perhaps through a read error. The identical CDR3 is also encoded by other nucleotide sequences in the sample. The V gene is TRBV19, the J gene TRBJ1-6; 9 bases are a match to TRBD1. This CDR3 has 15 residues. CDR1 is LNHDA and CDR2 is SQIVND in the germline V gene (reference sequence). In DNA, the CDR3 is TGTGCCAGTAGTATGGAACAGGGGGCTAATTCACCCCTCCATTTT. Its protein is CASSMEQGANSPLHF.

This chain connects TRBV6-1 to TRBJ2-1; 11 nucleotides line up with TRBD2. Germline V CDR1 and CDR2: MNHNS, SASEGT. V shed 2 bases and J 0 bases; nucleotides not matched to a gene: 3. The CDR3 loop spans 17 amino acids. The CDR3 is CASSELAGGSSYNEQFF. CDR3 DNA: TGTGCCAGCAGTGAACTAGCGGGGGGAAGCTCCTACAATGAGCAGTTCTTC.

The V and J genes are TRBV6-1 and TRBJ2-1; 7 nucleotides align to TRBD2. J was trimmed by 6 bases and V by 6 bases; bases with no gene match: 5. Germline V gene sequence: CDR1 MNHNS, CDR2 SASEGT. The CDR3 is 13 residues long. CDR3 sequence: CASRGGGLNEQFF. Written as DNA, the CDR3 is TGTGCCAGCAGGGGGGGAGGGCTCAATGAGCAGTTCTTC.

This rearrangement joins TRBV5-1 to TRBJ2-3, with 13 bases identical to TRBD2. The CDR3 has 15 amino acids. Germline V CDR1 and CDR2: SGHRS, YFSETQ. V lost 4 bases to trimming and J lost 4 bases; unmatched junction nucleotides: 3. For the CDR3, the DNA is TGCGCCAGCAGCGCCGGGACTAGCGGGGCAGATACGCAGTATTTT. It is translated as CASSAGTSGADTQYF.

The chain combines TRBV7-7 with TRBJ2-5, with D perhaps TRBD2 (6 bases). The CDR3 sequence is 14 residues long. Germline assignment: CDR1 SSHAT and CDR2 FNYEAQ (reference sequence). The V gene lost 4 bases and the J gene lost 5 bases, with 14 bases spanning the gap. CDR3 sequence: CASSWGGEKETQYF. In DNA, the CDR3 is TGTGCCAGCAGCTGGGGCGGGGAGAAGGAGACCCAGTACTTC.

The gene calls are TRBV25-1 and TRBJ2-5; D gene unclear. TRBJ2-7 matches the DNA end more closely, so the J call is doubtful. Per the germline V gene, CDR1 is MGHDK and CDR2 is SYGVNS. This CDR3 has 14 amino acids. The CDR3 DNA is TGTGCCAGCAGTGAATTCGTGGGTCGGAGCGAGCAGTACTTC. Its translation is CASSEFVGRSEQYF.

The chain recombines TRBV6-1 with TRBJ2-5, with D uncertain. The length of the CDR3 is 15 residues. Trimming stripped 1 base from V and 2 bases from J, with 11 bases between. The germline gives CDR1 MNHNS, CDR2 SASEGT. This CDR3 is CASSEDQQRQETQYF. CDR3 nucleotides: TGTGCCAGCAGTGAAGACCAACAGAGACAAGAGACCCAGTACTTC.

The chain has TRBV7-3 and TRBJ2-7; 12 bases fit TRBD2. The V gene's germline CDR1 is SGHTA and CDR2 FQGTGA. Losses at the gene ends were 4 bases for V and 2 bases for J; bases not matched to a gene: 6. The CDR3 runs to 16 residues. CDR3 residues: CASSWATSGGTYEQYF. CDR3 coding DNA: TGTGCCAGCAGCTGGGCCACTAGCGGGGGGACCTACGAGCAGTACTTC.

This clone was recorded only once. The rearrangement joins TRBV28 to TRBJ2-7; weak D call: TRBD2 (5 bases). Germline V gene lookup returns CDR1 MDHEN and CDR2 SYDVKM. CDR3 length equals 13 residues. V was clipped by 3 bases and J by 4 bases, with 10 bases between them. The CDR3 nucleotides read TGTGCCAGCAGTTTTCTCCGGGGTTACGAGCAGTACTTC. Amino acids: CASSFLRGYEQYF.

This clone was counted between two and nine times. This sequence joins TRBV6-1 and TRBJ1-1; D is undetermined. From germline, CDR1 is MNHNS and CDR2 SASEGT. This CDR3 comprises 16 residues. Trimming removed 3 bases at V and 0 bases at J, with 14 bases between. The CDR3 DNA reads TGTGCCAGCAGTGACCTCCTTACGGTAATGAACACTGAAGCTTTCTTT. The encoded protein is CASSDLLTVMNTEAFF.

This sequence joins TRBV10-1 and TRBJ1-5, with D tentatively TRBD1 (5 bases). The CDR3 has 13 amino acids. Trimming removed 3 bases from V and 7 bases from J, with 10 bases in between. Germline CDR1 WNHNN, CDR2 SYGVQD (reference sequence). CDR3 coding DNA: TGCGCCAGCAGTGATTCAGGGCAACAGCCCCAGCATTTT. It yields the protein CASSDSGQQPQHF.

This clone was recorded once. The V and J genes are TRBV7-6 and TRBJ2-5; TRBD2 aligns across 8 bases. The CDR3 loop spans 16 amino acids. V lost 5 bases and J lost 3; bases outside the gene matches: 11. Germline CDR1 is SGHVS and CDR2 is FNYEAQ. The CDR3 sequence: CASSTSGGGNKETQYF. The CDR3 nucleotides are TGTGCCAGCAGCACCTCGGGGGGGGGCAACAAAGAGACCCAGTACTTC. The whole variable domain, filled in from reference TRBV7-6 and TRBJ2-5, reads GAGVSQSPRYKVTKRGQDVALRCDPISGHVSLYWYRQALGQGPEFLTYFNYEAQQDKSGLPNDRFSAERPEGSISTLTIQRTEQRDSAMYRCASSTSGGGNKETQYFGPGTRLLVL.

The chain employs TRBV28 and TRBJ2-1; no clear D gene. Trimming removed 5 bases at V and 9 bases at J, with 8 bases between. CDR3 size: 11 residues. Germline V gene sequence: CDR1 MDHEN, CDR2 SYDVKM. The chain's CDR3 is CASSQTVEQFF. CDR3 nucleotides: TGTGCCAGCAGTCAAACGGTTGAGCAGTTCTTC.

This clone was recorded only once. This rearrangement joins TRBV30 to TRBJ1-2, with no clear D. The V gene lost 0 bases and the J gene lost 4 bases, with 15 bases spanning the gap. The CDR3 is 15 residues long. CDR1 is GTSNPN, CDR2 SVGIG, per germline (reference sequence). The CDR3 spells CAWSVNLGSPYGYTF. Written as DNA, the CDR3 is TGTGCCTGGAGTGTAAATCTGGGCTCACCCTATGGCTACACCTTC.